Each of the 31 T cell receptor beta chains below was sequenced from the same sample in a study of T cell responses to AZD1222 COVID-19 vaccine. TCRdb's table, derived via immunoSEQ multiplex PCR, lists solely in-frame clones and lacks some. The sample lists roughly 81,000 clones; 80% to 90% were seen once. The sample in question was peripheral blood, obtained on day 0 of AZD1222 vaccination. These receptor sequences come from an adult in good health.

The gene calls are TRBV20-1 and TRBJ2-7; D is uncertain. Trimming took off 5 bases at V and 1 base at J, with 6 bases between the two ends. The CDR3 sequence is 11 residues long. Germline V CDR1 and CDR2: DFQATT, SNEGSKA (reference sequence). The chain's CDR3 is CSASPSYEQYF. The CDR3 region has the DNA TGCAGTGCTTCGCCTTCCTACGAGCAGTACTTC.

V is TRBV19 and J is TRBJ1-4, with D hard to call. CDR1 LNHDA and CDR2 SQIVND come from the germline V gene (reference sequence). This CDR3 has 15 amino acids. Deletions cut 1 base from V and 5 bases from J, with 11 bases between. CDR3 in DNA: TGTGCCAGTAGTATAGGTTCCGGGCGGAATGAAAAACTGTTTTTT. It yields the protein CASSIGSGRNEKLFF.

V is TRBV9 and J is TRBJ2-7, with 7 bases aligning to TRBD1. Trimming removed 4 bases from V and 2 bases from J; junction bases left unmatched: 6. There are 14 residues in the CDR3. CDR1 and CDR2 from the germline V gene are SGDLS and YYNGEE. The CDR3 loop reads CASSPWDSTYEQYF. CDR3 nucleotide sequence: TGTGCCAGCAGCCCTTGGGACAGTACCTACGAGCAGTACTTC. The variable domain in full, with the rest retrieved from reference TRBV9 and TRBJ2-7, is DSGVTQTPKHLITATGQRVTLRCSPRSGDLSVYWYQQSLDQGLQFLIQYYNGEERAKGNILERFSAQQFPDLHSELNLSSLELGDSALYFCASSPWDSTYEQYFGPGTRLTVT.

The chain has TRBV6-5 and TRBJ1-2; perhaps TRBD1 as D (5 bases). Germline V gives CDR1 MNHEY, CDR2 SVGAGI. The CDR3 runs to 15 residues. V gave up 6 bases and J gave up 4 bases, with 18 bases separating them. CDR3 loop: CASRDHRQSVYGYTF. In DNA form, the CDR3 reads TGTGCCAGCAGGGACCACAGACAGTCTGTCTATGGCTACACCTTC.

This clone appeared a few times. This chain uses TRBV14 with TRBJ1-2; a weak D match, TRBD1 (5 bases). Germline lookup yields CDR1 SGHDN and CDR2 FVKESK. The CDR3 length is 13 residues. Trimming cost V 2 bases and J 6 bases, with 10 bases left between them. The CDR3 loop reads CASSQSGHHGYTF. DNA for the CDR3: TGTGCCAGCAGCCAATCAGGGCATCATGGCTACACCTTC.

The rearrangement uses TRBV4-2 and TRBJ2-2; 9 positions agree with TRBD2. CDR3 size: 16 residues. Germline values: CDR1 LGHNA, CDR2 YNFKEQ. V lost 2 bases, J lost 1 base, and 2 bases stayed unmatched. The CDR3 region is CASSQRTSENTGELFF. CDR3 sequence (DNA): TGTGCCAGCAGCCAACGGACTAGCGAGAACACCGGGGAGCTGTTTTTT.

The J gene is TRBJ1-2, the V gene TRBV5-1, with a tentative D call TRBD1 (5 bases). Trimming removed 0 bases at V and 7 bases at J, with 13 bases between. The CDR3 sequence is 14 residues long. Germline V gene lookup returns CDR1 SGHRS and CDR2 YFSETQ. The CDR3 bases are TGCGCCAGCAGCTTGGCAGGGTATGGGTCTGGCTACACCTTC. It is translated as CASSLAGYGSGYTF.

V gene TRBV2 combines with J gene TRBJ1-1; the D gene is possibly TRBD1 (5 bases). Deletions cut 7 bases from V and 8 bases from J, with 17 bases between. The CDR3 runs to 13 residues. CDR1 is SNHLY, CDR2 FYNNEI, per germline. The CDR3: CASTLGEGREAFF. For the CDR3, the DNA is TGTGCCAGCACCCTCGGAGAGGGGAGGGAAGCTTTCTTT. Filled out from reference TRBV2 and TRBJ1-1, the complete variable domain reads EPEVTQTPSHQVTQMGQEVILRCVPISNHLYFYWYRQILGQKVEFLVSFYNNEISEKSEIFDDQFSVERPDGSNFTLKIRSTKLEDSAMYFCASTLGEGREAFFGQGTRLTVV.

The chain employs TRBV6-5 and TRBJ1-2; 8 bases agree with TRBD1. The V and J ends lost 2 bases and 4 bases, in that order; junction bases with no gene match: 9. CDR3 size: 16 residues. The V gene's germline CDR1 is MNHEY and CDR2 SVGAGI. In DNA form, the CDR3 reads TGTGCCAGCAGTTACCGGCGGACAGGGAATCCCTATGGCTACACCTTC. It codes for CASSYRRTGNPYGYTF.

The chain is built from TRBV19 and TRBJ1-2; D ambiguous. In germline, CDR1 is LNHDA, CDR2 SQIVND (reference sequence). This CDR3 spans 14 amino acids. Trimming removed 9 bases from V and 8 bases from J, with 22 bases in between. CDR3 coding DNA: TGTGCCAGCCGCACACACCAACGTTTCTTCGGCTACACCTTC. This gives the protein CASRTHQRFFGYTF.

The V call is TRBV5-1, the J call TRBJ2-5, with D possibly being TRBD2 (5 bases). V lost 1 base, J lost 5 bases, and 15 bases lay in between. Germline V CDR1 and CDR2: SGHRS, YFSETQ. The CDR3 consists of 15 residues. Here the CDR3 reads CASSLRQYGVETQYF. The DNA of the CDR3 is TGCGCCAGCAGCTTGAGGCAGTACGGGGTGGAGACCCAGTACTTC. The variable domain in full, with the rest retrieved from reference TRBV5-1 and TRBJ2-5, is KAGVTQTPRYLIKTRGQQVTLSCSPISGHRSVSWYQQTPGQGLQFLFEYFSETQRNKGNFPGRFSGRQFSNSRSEMNVSTLELGDSALYLCASSLRQYGVETQYFGPGTRLLVL.

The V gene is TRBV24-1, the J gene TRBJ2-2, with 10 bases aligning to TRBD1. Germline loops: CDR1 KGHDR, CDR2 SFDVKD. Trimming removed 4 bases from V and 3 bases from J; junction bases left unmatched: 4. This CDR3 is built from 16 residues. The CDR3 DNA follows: TGTGCCACCAGTGAGACAGGGGGCGCGGACACCGGGGAGCTGTTTTTT. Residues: CATSETGGADTGELFF.

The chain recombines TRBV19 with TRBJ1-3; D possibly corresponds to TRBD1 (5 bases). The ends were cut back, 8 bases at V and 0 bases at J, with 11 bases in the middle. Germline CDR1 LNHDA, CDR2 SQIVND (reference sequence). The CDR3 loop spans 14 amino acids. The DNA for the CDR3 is TGTGCCAGTGGGGCATCGAGCTCTGGAAACACCATATATTTT. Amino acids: CASGASSSGNTIYF.

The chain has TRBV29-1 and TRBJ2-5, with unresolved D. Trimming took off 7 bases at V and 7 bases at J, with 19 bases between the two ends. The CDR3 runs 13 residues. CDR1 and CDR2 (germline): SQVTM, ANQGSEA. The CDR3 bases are TGCAGCGGGGTTCGGCAGAACCTAGGGACCCAGTACTTC. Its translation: CSGVRQNLGTQYF.

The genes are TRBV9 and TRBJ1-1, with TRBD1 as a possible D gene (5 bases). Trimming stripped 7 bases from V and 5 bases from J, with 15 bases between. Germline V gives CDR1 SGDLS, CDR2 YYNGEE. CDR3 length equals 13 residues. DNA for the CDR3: TGTGCCAGCGCGGGGGTAATTGGTACTGAAGCTTTCTTT. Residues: CASAGVIGTEAFF.

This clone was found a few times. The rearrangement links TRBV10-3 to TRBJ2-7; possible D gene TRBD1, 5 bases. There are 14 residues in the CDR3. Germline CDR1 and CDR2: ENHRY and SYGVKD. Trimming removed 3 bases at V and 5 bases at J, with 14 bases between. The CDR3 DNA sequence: TGTGCCATCAGTGATAGGGGTGGGTCTAACGAGCAGTACTTC. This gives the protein CAISDRGGSNEQYF.

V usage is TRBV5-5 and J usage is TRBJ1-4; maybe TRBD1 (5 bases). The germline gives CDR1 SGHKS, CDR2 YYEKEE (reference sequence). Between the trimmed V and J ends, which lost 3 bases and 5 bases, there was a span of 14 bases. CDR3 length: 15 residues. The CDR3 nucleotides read TGTGCCAGCAGCTCCCCGTTGGGGGGAAATGAAAAACTGTTTTTT. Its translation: CASSSPLGGNEKLFF. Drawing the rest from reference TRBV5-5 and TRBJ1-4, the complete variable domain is DAGVTQSPTHLIKTRGQQVTLRCSPISGHKSVSWYQQVLGQGPQFIFQYYEKEERGRGNFPDRFSARQFPNYSSELNVNALLLGDSALYLCASSSPLGGNEKLFFGSGTQLSVL.

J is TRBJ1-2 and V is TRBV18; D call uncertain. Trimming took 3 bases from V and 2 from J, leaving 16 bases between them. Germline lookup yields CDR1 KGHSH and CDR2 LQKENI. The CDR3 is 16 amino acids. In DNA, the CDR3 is TGTGCCAGCTCACCCGAGGATAGGCGGATCAACTATGGCTACACCTTC. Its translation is CASSPEDRRINYGYTF.

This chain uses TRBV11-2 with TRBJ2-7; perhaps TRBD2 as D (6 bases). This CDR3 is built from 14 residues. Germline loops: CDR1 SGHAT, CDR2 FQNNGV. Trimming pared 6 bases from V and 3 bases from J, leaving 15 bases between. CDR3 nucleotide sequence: TGTGCCAGCAGATATAGCGGAGCAAGCTACGAGCAGTACTTC. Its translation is CASRYSGASYEQYF.

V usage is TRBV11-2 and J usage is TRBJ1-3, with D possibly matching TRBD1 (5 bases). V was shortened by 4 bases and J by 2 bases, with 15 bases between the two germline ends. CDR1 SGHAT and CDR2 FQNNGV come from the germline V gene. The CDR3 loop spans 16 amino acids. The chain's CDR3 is CASSYTPGTPGNTIYF. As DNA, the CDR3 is TGTGCCAGCAGCTACACTCCCGGGACGCCTGGAAACACCATATATTTT.

The CDR3 loop is CASSVSGGNTIYF. The CDR3 DNA sequence: TGTGCCAGCAGCGTATCGGGTGGAAACACCATATATTTT. The gene calls are TRBV9 and TRBJ1-3; D gene ambiguous. Germline assignment: CDR1 SGDLS and CDR2 YYNGEE. The length of the CDR3 is 13 residues. V gave up 1 base and J gave up 3 bases, with 5 bases separating them.

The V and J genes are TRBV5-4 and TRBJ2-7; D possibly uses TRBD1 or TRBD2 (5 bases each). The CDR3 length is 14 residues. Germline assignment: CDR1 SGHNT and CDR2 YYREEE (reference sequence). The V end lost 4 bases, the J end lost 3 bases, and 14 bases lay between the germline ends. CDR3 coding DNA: TGTGCCAGCAGCAGCAGGGATCGGGGCTACGAGCAGTACTTC. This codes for CASSSRDRGYEQYF.

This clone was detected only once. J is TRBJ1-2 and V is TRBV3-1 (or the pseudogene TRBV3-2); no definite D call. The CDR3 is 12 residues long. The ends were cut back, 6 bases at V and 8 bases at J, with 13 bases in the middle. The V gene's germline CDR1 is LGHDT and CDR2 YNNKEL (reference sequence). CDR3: CASSEGLYGYTF. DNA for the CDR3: TGTGCCAGCAGTGAGGGTTTATACGGCTACACCTTC.

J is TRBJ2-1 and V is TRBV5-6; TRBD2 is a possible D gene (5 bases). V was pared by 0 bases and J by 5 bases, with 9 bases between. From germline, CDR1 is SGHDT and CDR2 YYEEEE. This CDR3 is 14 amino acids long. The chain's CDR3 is CASSLAGYHNEQFF. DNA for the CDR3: TGTGCCAGCAGCTTGGCGGGATATCACAATGAGCAGTTCTTC.

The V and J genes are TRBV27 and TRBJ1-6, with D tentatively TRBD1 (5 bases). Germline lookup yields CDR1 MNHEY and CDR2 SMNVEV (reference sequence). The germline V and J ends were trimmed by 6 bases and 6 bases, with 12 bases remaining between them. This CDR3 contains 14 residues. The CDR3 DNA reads TGTGCCAGCAGGGACCAGGGTTCTAATTCACCCCTCCACTTT. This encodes CASRDQGSNSPLHF.

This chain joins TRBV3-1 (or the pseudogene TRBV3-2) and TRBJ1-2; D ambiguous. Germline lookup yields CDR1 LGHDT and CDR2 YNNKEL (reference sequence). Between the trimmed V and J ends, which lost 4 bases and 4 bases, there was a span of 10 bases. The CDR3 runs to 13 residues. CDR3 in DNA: TGTGCCAGCAGCCCGGGTCCGACCTATGGCTACACCTTC. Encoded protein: CASSPGPTYGYTF.

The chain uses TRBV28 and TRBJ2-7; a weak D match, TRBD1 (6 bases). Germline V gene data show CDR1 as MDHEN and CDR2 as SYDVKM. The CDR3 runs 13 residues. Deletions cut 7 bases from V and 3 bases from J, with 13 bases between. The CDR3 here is CASTTGSFYEQYF. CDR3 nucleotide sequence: TGTGCCAGCACCACAGGGTCATTCTACGAGCAGTACTTC.

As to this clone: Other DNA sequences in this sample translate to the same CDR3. CDR3 bases: TGTGCCAGCAGCTTAGGGACAGGAGGTCAGCCCCAGCATTTT. Its translation: CASSLGTGGQPQHF. The rearrangement joins TRBV11-2 to TRBJ1-5, with TRBD1 identical over 7 bases. The CDR3 is 14 residues long. Losses at the gene ends were 1 base for V and 6 bases for J; bases not matched to a gene: 3. In germline, CDR1 is SGHAT, CDR2 FQNNGV.

The CDR3 DNA is TGTGCCAGCAGCGTCTCAACAGGAGGGCCCTACGAGCAGTACTTC. It specifies CASSVSTGGPYEQYF. The genes are TRBV9 and TRBJ2-7; perhaps TRBD2 as D (6 bases). V dropped 2 bases and J dropped 2 bases, with 14 bases sitting between them. Germline V gene lookup returns CDR1 SGDLS and CDR2 YYNGEE. CDR3 size: 15 residues. Full variable domain (missing parts from reference TRBV9 and TRBJ2-7): DSGVTQTPKHLITATGQRVTLRCSPRSGDLSVYWYQQSLDQGLQFLIQYYNGEERAKGNILERFSAQQFPDLHSELNLSSLELGDSALYFCASSVSTGGPYEQYFGPGTRLTVT.

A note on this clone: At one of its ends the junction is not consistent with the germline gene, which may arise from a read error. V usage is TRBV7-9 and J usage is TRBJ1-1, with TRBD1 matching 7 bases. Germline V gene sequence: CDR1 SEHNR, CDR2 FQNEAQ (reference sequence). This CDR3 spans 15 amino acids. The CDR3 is CASSLGDRENIEAFF. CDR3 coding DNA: TGTGCCAGCAGCTTAGGTGACAGGGAGAACATTGAAGCTTTCTTT.

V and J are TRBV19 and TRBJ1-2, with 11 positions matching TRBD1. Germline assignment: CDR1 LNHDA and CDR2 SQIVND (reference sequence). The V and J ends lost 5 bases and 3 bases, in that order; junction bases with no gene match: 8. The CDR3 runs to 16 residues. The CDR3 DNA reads TGTGCCAGTAGTCCGTCGGACAGGGGGCCTTACTATGGCTACACCTTC. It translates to CASSPSDRGPYYGYTF.